A selection of T cell receptor beta chains follows, all from one sample in a study of regulatory T cells in long-lasting Graves disease. TCRdb re-called the multiplex PCR reads with MiXCR, one entry per CDR3 protein. The table lists roughly 400,000 distinct CDR3 sequences, roughly 23% of them singletons. This specimen was peripheral blood mononuclear cells (PBMCs), taken when the disease was refractory, from a patient treated with antithyroid drugs. The source is a female donor with Graves disease. Both conserved end residues are part of each CDR3. The D gene is left open where the match is weak. Clone size is stated in some rows and not others, as once, few, many or a class when expanded.

DNA: TGCAGTGCTAGTAGGGCGCCGAGGAGCTCCTACGAGCAGTACTTC; CDR3: CSASRAPRSSYEQYF; J: TRBJ2-7; D: .; size: few; V: TRBV20-1
DNA: TGCGCCAGCAGCCAAGTCAGGGACTTCCAGCCCCAGCATTTT; CDR3: CASSQVRDFQPQHF; J: TRBJ1-5; D: .; size: .; V: TRBV4-1
DNA: TGTGCCAGCAGCGTAGGTGTAGCGGGAGGTTTGCACAATGAGCAGTTCTTC; CDR3: CASSVGVAGGLHNEQFF; J: TRBJ2-1; D: TRBD2; size: .; V: TRBV9
DNA: TGTGCCAGCAGGGCGGAACTAGACTATGGCTACACCTTC; CDR3: CASRAELDYGYTF; J: TRBJ1-2; D: .; size: few; V: TRBV7-9
DNA: TGCAGCGTAGCCCTGGGACAGGGCTACGAGCAGTACTTC; CDR3: CSVALGQGYEQYF; J: TRBJ2-7; D: TRBD1; size: many; V: TRBV29-1
DNA: TGTGCCATCTCCAGCGGGAGTGTTAGCGAGCAGTACTTC; CDR3: CAISSGSVSEQYF; J: TRBJ2-7; D: TRBD2; size: few; V: TRBV10-3
DNA: TGCGCCAGCACCCCATCGGCAGGGGGGAGCTATGGCTACACCTTC; CDR3: CASTPSAGGSYGYTF; J: TRBJ1-2; D: TRBD1; size: many; V: TRBV5-1
DNA: TGTGCCTGGAGTCTGACGGGACAGCGAAGAAACACCATATATTTT; CDR3: CAWSLTGQRRNTIYF; J: TRBJ1-3; D: TRBD1; size: few; V: TRBV30
DNA: TGTGCCAGCAGCACTACAGGGACTAACACTGAAGCTTTCTTT; CDR3: CASSTTGTNTEAFF; J: TRBJ1-1; D: .; size: few; V: TRBV28
DNA: TGTGCCAGCGCAAGACAGGGGGCCTACGAGCAGTACTTC; CDR3: CASARQGAYEQYF; J: TRBJ2-7; D: TRBD1; size: .; V: TRBV19
DNA: TGTGCCATCAGTGTCCAGGGGATGGGATCTGAAGCTTTCTTT; CDR3: CAISVQGMGSEAFF; J: TRBJ1-1; D: .; size: many; V: TRBV10-3
DNA: TGTGCCAGCAGCCACTCCGTTCGGGACAGGGATGAAAAACTGTTTTTT; CDR3: CASSHSVRDRDEKLFF; J: TRBJ1-4; D: TRBD1; size: .; V: TRBV14
DNA: TGCGCCAGCAGCTTGGCGGCATTGGCCAAGGGCAACTATGGCTACACCTTC; CDR3: CASSLAALAKGNYGYTF; J: TRBJ1-2; D: .; size: few; V: TRBV5-1
DNA: TGCAGCCCAGCTGGACTAGCGGCTGGCATAAATACGCAGTATTTT; CDR3: CSPAGLAAGINTQYF; J: TRBJ2-3; D: TRBD2; size: .; V: TRBV20-1
DNA: TGTGCCAGCAGTACTACGGGACTAGCGGAAAACCAAGAGACCCAGTACTTC; CDR3: CASSTTGLAENQETQYF; J: TRBJ2-5; D: TRBD2; size: .; V: TRBV28
DNA: TGTGCCAGTAGTAGGCGGACTAGCGGGAGTGGCGGGGAGCTGTTTTTT; CDR3: CASSRRTSGSGGELFF; J: TRBJ2-2; D: TRBD2; size: few; V: TRBV19
DNA: TGTGCCAGCAGTTTAGCGGGAGGGTATGAGCAGTTCTTC; CDR3: CASSLAGGYEQFF; J: TRBJ2-1; D: TRBD2; size: .; V: TRBV28
DNA: TGCAGTGCGGGGACAGGGAGTATAGGGACCCAAGAGACCCAGTACTTC; CDR3: CSAGTGSIGTQETQYF; J: TRBJ2-5; D: TRBD1; size: .; V: TRBV20-1
DNA: TGTGCCTGGGGGCCAGGACTAGCGTTACCCTACGAGCAGCACTTC; CDR3: CAWGPGLALPYEQHF; J: TRBJ2-7; D: TRBD2; size: .; V: TRBV30
DNA: TGCAGCGTTCAATGGGTTCTAGCCCAAGAGACCCAGTACTTC; CDR3: CSVQWVLAQETQYF; J: TRBJ2-5; D: .; size: few; V: TRBV29-1
DNA: TGTGCCAGCAGTCCGCCCGCTAAGATCTCCTACAATGAGCAGTTCTTC; CDR3: CASSPPAKISYNEQFF; J: TRBJ2-1; D: .; size: once; V: TRBV3-1
DNA: TGTGCCAGCAGTGTGGCAGGGGAATTGGGACAGGGGTCCCACACCGGGGAGCTGTTTTTT; CDR3: CASSVAGELGQGSHTGELFF; J: TRBJ2-2; D: TRBD1; size: .; V: TRBV6-1
DNA: TGTGCCAGCAGCGCCGGGACAGGGTATGAAAAACTGTTTTTT; CDR3: CASSAGTGYEKLFF; J: TRBJ1-4; D: TRBD1; size: .; V: TRBV9
DNA: TGTGCCACCAGATTGGGGGTGGACTATGGCTACACCTTC; CDR3: CATRLGVDYGYTF; J: TRBJ1-2; D: .; size: .; V: TRBV15
DNA: TGTGCCAGCAGCGGTGAAGGGAACTTCCCCGAGCAGTACTTC; CDR3: CASSGEGNFPEQYF; J: TRBJ2-7; D: .; size: few; V: TRBV11-2
DNA: TGTGCCAGCAGTTATGGTCAGGGAGGCGCCGTCACTGAAGCTTTCTTT; CDR3: CASSYGQGGAVTEAFF; J: TRBJ1-1; D: .; size: many; V: TRBV6-5
DNA: TGTGCCAGCAGGGCACCAGATACGCAGTATTTT; CDR3: CASRAPDTQYF; J: TRBJ2-3; D: .; size: .; V: TRBV2
DNA: TGCGCCAGCAGCTCGGGACAGGGGGTGAGAGATTCACCCCTCCACTTT; CDR3: CASSSGQGVRDSPLHF; J: TRBJ1-6; D: TRBD1; size: .; V: TRBV7-8
DNA: TGTGCCAGCAGTGGAAGACAGGGGGCTGGGGCCAACGTCCTGACTTTC; CDR3: CASSGRQGAGANVLTF; J: TRBJ2-6; D: TRBD1; size: many; V: TRBV2
DNA: TGTGCCAGCAGCGAGGGACTAGCAACAGATACGCAGTATTTT; CDR3: CASSEGLATDTQYF; J: TRBJ2-3; D: TRBD2; size: once; V: TRBV9
DNA: TGTGCCAGCAGCTACACAGGGATCGGGGAGCTGTTTTTT; CDR3: CASSYTGIGELFF; J: TRBJ2-2; D: .; size: .; V: TRBV11-2
DNA: TGTGCCAGCAGCCTCATACAGGGGTTTGTTCACGAGCAGTACTTC; CDR3: CASSLIQGFVHEQYF; J: TRBJ2-7; D: TRBD1; size: few; V: TRBV14
DNA: TGTGCCAGCAGCACACAGGGTGGCGCTGAAGCTTTCTTT; CDR3: CASSTQGGAEAFF; J: TRBJ1-1; D: .; size: .; V: TRBV7-9
DNA: TGCAGTGGTAGGACCTCCGATGAAAAACTGTTTTTT; CDR3: CSGRTSDEKLFF; J: TRBJ1-4; D: .; size: few; V: TRBV20-1
DNA: TGTGCCAGCAGCTTAGCGGGGCTGGCCGGGGAGCTGTTTTTT; CDR3: CASSLAGLAGELFF; J: TRBJ2-2; D: .; size: .; V: TRBV7-9
DNA: TGTGCCAGCAGCTCGGGACAGGGGATTCCTCAAGAGACCCAGTACTTC; CDR3: CASSSGQGIPQETQYF; J: TRBJ2-5; D: TRBD1; size: .; V: TRBV2
DNA: TGTGCCAGCTTCGGTGGGGCGAGCTCCTACAATGAGCAGTTCTTC; CDR3: CASFGGASSYNEQFF; J: TRBJ2-1; D: .; size: .; V: TRBV6-1
DNA: TGTGCCAGCAGTAACTCGGGAGTTGAGAGTTATGGCTACACCTTC; CDR3: CASSNSGVESYGYTF; J: TRBJ1-2; D: .; size: few; V: TRBV12-3/TRBV12-4
DNA: TGTGCCAGCAGTTTATCGATGAGGCTAGCGGCCCTAACGTTC; CDR3: CASSLSMRLAALTF; J: TRBJ2-1; D: TRBD2; size: many; V: TRBV27
DNA: TGCAGTGCTAGCTTCTACTACGAGCAGTACTTC; CDR3: CSASFYYEQYF; J: TRBJ2-7; D: .; size: many; V: TRBV20-1
DNA: TGTGCCAGCAGTTTTGGCGAGGCCGTTTTGGACGAGCAGTACTTC; CDR3: CASSFGEAVLDEQYF; J: TRBJ2-7; D: .; size: .; V: TRBV28